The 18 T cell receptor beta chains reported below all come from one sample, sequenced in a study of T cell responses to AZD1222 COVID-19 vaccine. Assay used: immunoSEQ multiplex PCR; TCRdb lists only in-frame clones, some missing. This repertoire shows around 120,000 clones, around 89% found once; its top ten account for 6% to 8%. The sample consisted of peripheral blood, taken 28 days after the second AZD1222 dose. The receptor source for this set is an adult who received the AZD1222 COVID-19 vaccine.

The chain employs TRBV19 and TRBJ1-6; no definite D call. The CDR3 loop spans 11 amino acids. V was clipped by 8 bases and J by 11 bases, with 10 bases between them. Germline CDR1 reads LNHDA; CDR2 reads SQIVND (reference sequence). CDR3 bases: TGTGCCAGTCCCCCCGGTGCACCCCTCCACTTT. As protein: CASPPGAPLHF.

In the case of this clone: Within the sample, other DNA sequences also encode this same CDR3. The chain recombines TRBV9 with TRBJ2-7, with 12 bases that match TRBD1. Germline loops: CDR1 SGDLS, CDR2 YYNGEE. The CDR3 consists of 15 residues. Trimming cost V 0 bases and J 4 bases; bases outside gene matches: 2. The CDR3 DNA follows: TGTGCCAGCAGCGTAGAGGGACAGGGGGCTTACGAGCAGTACTTC. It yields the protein CASSVEGQGAYEQYF. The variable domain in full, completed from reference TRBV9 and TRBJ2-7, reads DSGVTQTPKHLITATGQRVTLRCSPRSGDLSVYWYQQSLDQGLQFLIQYYNGEERAKGNILERFSAQQFPDLHSELNLSSLELGDSALYFCASSVEGQGAYEQYFGPGTRLTVT.

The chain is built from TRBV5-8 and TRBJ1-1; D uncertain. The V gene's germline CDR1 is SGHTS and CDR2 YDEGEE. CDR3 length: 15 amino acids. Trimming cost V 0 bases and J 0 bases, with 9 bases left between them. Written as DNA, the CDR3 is TGTGCCAGCAGCTTGGTGCGCACGTTGAACACTGAAGCTTTCTTT. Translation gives CASSLVRTLNTEAFF.

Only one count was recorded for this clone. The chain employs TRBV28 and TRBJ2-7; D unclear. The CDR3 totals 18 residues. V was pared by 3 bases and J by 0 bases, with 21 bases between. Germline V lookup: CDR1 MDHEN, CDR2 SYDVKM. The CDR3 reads CASSFSGWSDRISYEQYF. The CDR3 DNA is TGTGCCAGCAGTTTCTCGGGCTGGTCCGATCGGATCTCCTACGAGCAGTACTTC. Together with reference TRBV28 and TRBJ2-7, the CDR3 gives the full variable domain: DVKVTQSSRYLVKRTGEKVFLECVQDMDHENMFWYRQDPGLGLRLIYFSYDVKMKEKGDIPEGYSVSREKKERFSLILESASTNQTSMYLCASSFSGWSDRISYEQYFGPGTRLTVT.

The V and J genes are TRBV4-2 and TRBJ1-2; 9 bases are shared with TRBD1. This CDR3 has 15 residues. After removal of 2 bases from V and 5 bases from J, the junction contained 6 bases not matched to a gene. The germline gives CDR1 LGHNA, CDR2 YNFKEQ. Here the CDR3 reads CASSQPLTGGYGYTF. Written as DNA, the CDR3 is TGTGCCAGCAGCCAACCACTGACAGGGGGATATGGCTACACCTTC.

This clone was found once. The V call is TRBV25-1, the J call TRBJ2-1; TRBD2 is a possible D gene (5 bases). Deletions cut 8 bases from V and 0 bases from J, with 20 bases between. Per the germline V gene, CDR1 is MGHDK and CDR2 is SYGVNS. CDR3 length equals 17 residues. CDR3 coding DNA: TGTGCCAGCCCCCCGGTGGTAGCGCAGAGCTCCTACAATGAGCAGTTCTTC. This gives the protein CASPPVVAQSSYNEQFF.

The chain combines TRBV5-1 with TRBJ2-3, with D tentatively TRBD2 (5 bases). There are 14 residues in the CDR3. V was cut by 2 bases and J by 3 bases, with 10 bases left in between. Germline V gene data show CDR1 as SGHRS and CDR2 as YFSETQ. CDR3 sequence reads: CASSFGPGTDTQYF. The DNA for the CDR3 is TGCGCCAGCAGCTTCGGACCGGGAACAGATACGCAGTATTTT.

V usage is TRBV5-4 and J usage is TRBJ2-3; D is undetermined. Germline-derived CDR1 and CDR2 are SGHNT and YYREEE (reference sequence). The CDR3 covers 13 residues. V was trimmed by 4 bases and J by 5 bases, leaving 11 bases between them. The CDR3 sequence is CASSPPDGDTQYF. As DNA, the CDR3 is TGTGCCAGCAGCCCCCCCGACGGAGATACGCAGTATTTT.

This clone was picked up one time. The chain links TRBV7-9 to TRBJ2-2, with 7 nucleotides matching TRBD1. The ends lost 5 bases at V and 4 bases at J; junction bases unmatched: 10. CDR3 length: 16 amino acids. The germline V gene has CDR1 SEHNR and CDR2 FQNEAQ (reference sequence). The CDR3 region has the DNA TGTGCCAGCAGCCAAACAGGGGCGGTGGCCACCGGGGAGCTGTTTTTT. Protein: CASSQTGAVATGELFF.

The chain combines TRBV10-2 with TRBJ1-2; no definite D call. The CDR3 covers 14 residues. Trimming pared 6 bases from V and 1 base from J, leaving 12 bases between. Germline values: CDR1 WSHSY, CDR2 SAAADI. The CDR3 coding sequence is TGCGCCAGCAGGGGGTTCGCGAATAACTATGGCTACACCTTC. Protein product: CASRGFANNYGYTF.

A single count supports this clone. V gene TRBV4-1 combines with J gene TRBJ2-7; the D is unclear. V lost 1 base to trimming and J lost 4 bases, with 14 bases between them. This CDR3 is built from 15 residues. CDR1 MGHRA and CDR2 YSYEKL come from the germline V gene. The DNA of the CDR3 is TGCGCCAGCAGCCAAGGAGGTGGGCAAACGTACGAGCAGTACTTC. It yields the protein CASSQGGGQTYEQYF.

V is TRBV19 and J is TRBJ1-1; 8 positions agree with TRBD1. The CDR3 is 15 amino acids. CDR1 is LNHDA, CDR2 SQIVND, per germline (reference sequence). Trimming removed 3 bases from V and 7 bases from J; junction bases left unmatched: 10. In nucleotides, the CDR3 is TGTGCCAGTAGTATCCGATCGACAGGGGACTATGAAGCTTTCTTT. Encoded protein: CASSIRSTGDYEAFF.

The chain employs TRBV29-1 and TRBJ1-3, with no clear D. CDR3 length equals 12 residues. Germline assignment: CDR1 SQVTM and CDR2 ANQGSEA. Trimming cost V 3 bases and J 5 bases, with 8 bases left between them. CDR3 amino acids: CSVETPRNTIYF. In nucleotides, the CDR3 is TGCAGCGTTGAGACGCCTAGAAACACCATATATTTT.

CDR3 residues: CASSLGASYGAPYEQYF. CDR3 in DNA: TGCGCCAGCAGCTTGGGGGCATCGTACGGAGCCCCCTACGAGCAGTACTTC. The chain links TRBV5-1 to TRBJ2-7; no firm D call. V lost 0 bases and J 2 bases, leaving 18 bases between the germline ends. CDR1 and CDR2 (germline): SGHRS, YFSETQ. The CDR3 consists of 17 residues.

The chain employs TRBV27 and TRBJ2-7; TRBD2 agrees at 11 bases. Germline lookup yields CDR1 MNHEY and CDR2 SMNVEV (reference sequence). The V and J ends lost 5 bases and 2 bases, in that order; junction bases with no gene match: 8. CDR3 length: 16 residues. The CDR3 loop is CASSPHGTSGTYEQYF. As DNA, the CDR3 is TGTGCCAGCAGTCCTCACGGGACTAGCGGCACCTACGAGCAGTACTTC.

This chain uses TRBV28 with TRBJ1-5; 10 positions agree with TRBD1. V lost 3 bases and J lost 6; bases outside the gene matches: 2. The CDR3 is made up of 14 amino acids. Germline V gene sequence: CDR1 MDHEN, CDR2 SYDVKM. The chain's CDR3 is CASSFGQGGQPQHF. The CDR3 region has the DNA TGTGCCAGCAGTTTCGGACAGGGGGGTCAGCCCCAGCATTTT.

For the CDR3, the DNA is TGTGCCAGCAGCTTAGTTTCAGCCCGGGAGCAGTACTTC. It is translated as CASSLVSAREQYF. V gene TRBV11-2 combines with J gene TRBJ2-7; D gene ambiguous. The germline V gene has CDR1 SGHAT and CDR2 FQNNGV. This CDR3 has 13 residues. Trimming removed 1 base from V and 7 bases from J, with 11 bases in between.

As DNA, the CDR3 is TGTGCCAGCTGGGCGCCCGGCTCCTACGAGCAGTACTTC. Translating gives CASWAPGSYEQYF. V and J are TRBV6-5 and TRBJ2-7, with D unclear. The CDR3 sequence is 13 residues long. V dropped 8 bases and J dropped 0 bases, with 11 bases sitting between them. Germline CDR1 reads MNHEY; CDR2 reads SVGAGI.